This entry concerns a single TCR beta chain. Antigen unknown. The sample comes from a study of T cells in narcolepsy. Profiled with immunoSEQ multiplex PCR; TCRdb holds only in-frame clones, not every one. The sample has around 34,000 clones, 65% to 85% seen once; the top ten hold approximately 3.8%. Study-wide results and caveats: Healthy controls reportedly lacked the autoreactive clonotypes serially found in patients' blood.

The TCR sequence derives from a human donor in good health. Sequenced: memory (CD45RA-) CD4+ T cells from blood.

The CDR3 nucleotides read TGTGCCATCAGTGAGTCGAAAAATTCCCAGTACTTC. It translates to CAISESKNSQYF. The chain uses TRBV10-3 and TRBJ2-5; D not certain. Germline loops: CDR1 ENHRY, CDR2 SYGVKD. Trimming took 0 bases from V and 9 from J, leaving 8 bases between them. The CDR3 spans 12 residues.